Below are 17 T cell receptor beta chains sequenced from a single sample in a study of blood T cell repertoires in COVID-19. TCRdb keeps only in-frame clones here, not all; method: immunoSEQ multiplex PCR. Here the sample spans about 270,000 clones, around nine tenths being singletons. What was sequenced was PBMCs or T cells enriched from blood (not recorded which). The origin of the receptors is a woman in her sixties or seventies in a cohort exposed to, infected with or recovered from COVID-19 (not recorded which).

V gene TRBV2 combines with J gene TRBJ1-2; tentatively, D is TRBD1 (5 bases). Germline lookup yields CDR1 SNHLY and CDR2 FYNNEI. The CDR3 is made up of 14 amino acids. V was trimmed by 3 bases and J by 7 bases, leaving 15 bases between them. CDR3 sequence (DNA): TGTGCCAGCAGTGATCCAGGGCAGCTAAGTGGCTACACCTTC. This encodes CASSDPGQLSGYTF.

The rearrangement joins TRBV6-1 to TRBJ1-5; D call uncertain. This CDR3 has 14 residues. V dropped 3 bases and J dropped 6 bases, with 12 bases sitting between them. Germline CDR1 reads MNHNS; CDR2 reads SASEGT. In DNA form, the CDR3 reads TGTGCCAGCAGTGAGGGGAGGGTGGGTCAGCCCCAGCATTTT. Translating it yields CASSEGRVGQPQHF.

The rearrangement uses TRBV5-1 and TRBJ1-1; the match to TRBD1 covers 7 bases. The CDR3 runs 14 residues. Germline CDR1 is SGHRS and CDR2 is YFSETQ. The V segment lost 4 bases and the J segment 3 bases; nucleotides outside the gene matches: 6. CDR3 sequence reads: CASSPFDRDTEAFF. The CDR3 bases are TGCGCCAGCAGCCCATTCGACAGGGACACTGAAGCTTTCTTT. Using reference TRBV5-1 and TRBJ1-1 for the parts outside the CDR3, the full variable domain is KAGVTQTPRYLIKTRGQQVTLSCSPISGHRSVSWYQQTPGQGLQFLFEYFSETQRNKGNFPGRFSGRQFSNSRSEMNVSTLELGDSALYLCASSPFDRDTEAFFGQGTRLTVV.

J is TRBJ2-7 and V is TRBV18; 11 positions agree with TRBD2. The ends lost 6 bases at V and 4 bases at J; junction bases unmatched: 2. CDR3 length: 13 residues. Looked up from germline, CDR1 is KGHSH and CDR2 is LQKENI. The CDR3 DNA sequence: TGTGCCAGCTCGCTAGCGGGAGGATACGAGCAGTACTTC. Translated: CASSLAGGYEQYF.

This clone was counted once. This chain connects TRBV7-2 to TRBJ2-1; D not certain. Germline CDR1 reads SGHTA; CDR2 reads FQGNSA. V gave up 4 bases and J gave up 9 bases, with 10 bases separating them. The CDR3 spans 12 residues. The CDR3 reads CASSSRLIEQFF. CDR3 sequence (DNA): TGTGCCAGCAGCTCCAGGCTAATTGAGCAGTTCTTC.

The chain links TRBV4-1 to TRBJ2-1; TRBD2 aligns across 11 bases. V dropped 3 bases and J dropped 1; count of bases not matched to a gene: 5. Germline CDR1 is MGHRA and CDR2 is YSYEKL. The CDR3 is 17 amino acids. The CDR3 is CASSQLLAGGSYNEQFF. CDR3 coding DNA: TGCGCCAGCAGCCAGCTTCTAGCGGGAGGTTCCTACAATGAGCAGTTCTTC.

This chain links TRBV10-3 with TRBJ2-7; 8 positions agree with TRBD1. The CDR3 runs to 15 residues. V dropped 3 bases and J dropped 2; count of bases not matched to a gene: 6. The germline V gene has CDR1 ENHRY and CDR2 SYGVKD. The CDR3 DNA follows: TGTGCCATCAGTGACCCAGGACAGGGAACCTACGAGCAGTACTTC. Translation: CAISDPGQGTYEQYF.

The CDR3 DNA follows: TGTGCCAGTAGTGCCCGTCCCGGGCAGGGAATCACAGATACGCAGTATTTT. It translates to CASSARPGQGITDTQYF. This chain joins TRBV19 and TRBJ2-3, with D tentatively TRBD1 (5 bases). V was cut by 5 bases and J by 2 bases, with 20 bases left in between. This CDR3 region has 17 residues. Looked up from germline, CDR1 is LNHDA and CDR2 is SQIVND (reference sequence).

The chain carries TRBV28 and TRBJ2-5, with TRBD2 matching 10 bases. Germline CDR1 MDHEN, CDR2 SYDVKM. The CDR3 has 15 amino acids. V dropped 3 bases and J dropped 5; count of bases not matched to a gene: 6. The CDR3 protein is CASSLSGRARETQYF. CDR3 in DNA: TGTGCCAGCAGTTTGAGCGGGAGGGCCCGGGAGACCCAGTACTTC.

This chain uses TRBV5-1 with TRBJ2-7; 9 bases map to TRBD2. Unmatched junction bases numbered 8, after V lost 4 bases and J lost 3 bases. This CDR3 has 15 amino acids. Germline lookup yields CDR1 SGHRS and CDR2 YFSETQ. The CDR3 sequence is CASSPSPSGNYEQYF. In nucleotides, the CDR3 is TGCGCCAGCAGCCCCTCTCCTAGCGGGAACTACGAGCAGTACTTC.

Here the CDR3 reads CATSLADTQYF. The CDR3 region has the DNA TGTGCCACCAGTCTCGCAGATACGCAGTATTTT. The chain has TRBV24-1 and TRBJ2-3; the D is unclear. Germline CDR1 KGHDR, CDR2 SFDVKD. The CDR3 extends over 11 amino acids. V shed 6 bases and J shed 4 bases, with 4 bases lying between them.

This chain uses TRBV11-3 with TRBJ2-6; TRBD1 agrees at 9 bases. Germline V gives CDR1 SGHNT, CDR2 YENEEA. Losses at the gene ends were 5 bases for V and 4 bases for J; bases not matched to a gene: 9. The CDR3 extends over 17 amino acids. In DNA, the CDR3 is TGTGCCAGCAGCCGCGGACAGGGGACACCAGGGGCCAACGTCCTGACTTTC. Its protein is CASSRGQGTPGANVLTF.

The chain joins TRBV11-2 to TRBJ2-1, with 9 bases identical to TRBD2. V lost 6 bases, J lost 9 bases, and 6 bases stayed unmatched. The germline CDR1 and CDR2 sequences are SGHAT and FQNNGV. The CDR3 has 13 residues. In DNA form, the CDR3 reads TGTGCCAGCAGTAGCGGGAGTCAGATTGAGCAGTTCTTC. Residues: CASSSGSQIEQFF.

In DNA form, the CDR3 reads TGTGCCTGGAGAGTAGGACAGGGCTTTAATGAAGCTTTCTTT. Translation: CAWRVGQGFNEAFF. The chain couples TRBV30 to TRBJ1-1; 8 bases line up with TRBD1. Germline loops: CDR1 GTSNPN, CDR2 SVGIG (reference sequence). The CDR3 has 14 amino acids. V shed 3 bases and J 7 bases; nucleotides not matched to a gene: 10.

This clone was detected once. This sample includes further DNA sequences coding for the same CDR3. The gene calls are TRBV3-1 (or the pseudogene TRBV3-2) and TRBJ1-5; TRBD1 might be the D (5 bases). Trimming stripped 1 base from V and 7 bases from J, with 8 bases between. Per the germline V gene, CDR1 is LGHDT and CDR2 is YNNKEL (reference sequence). The CDR3 covers 13 residues. CDR3 DNA: TGTGCCAGCAGCCAAGCAGGGAACCAGCCCCAGCATTTT. Translation gives CASSQAGNQPQHF.

DNA of the CDR3: TGTGCCAGTAGTATAGCAAGGAGCTCACCCCTCCACTTT. This encodes CASSIARSSPLHF. The chain carries TRBV19 and TRBJ1-6; the D is unclear. V dropped 1 base and J dropped 10 bases, with 8 bases sitting between them. The CDR3 length is 13 residues. Per germline, CDR1 LNHDA and CDR2 SQIVND (reference sequence).

The rearrangement joins TRBV13 to TRBJ1-4; TRBD1 matches at 9 bases. This CDR3 is 15 amino acids long. The V gene end was trimmed by 3 bases and the J gene end by 7 bases; junction bases not matched to a gene: 6. Germline CDR1 reads PRHDT; CDR2 reads FYEKMQ (reference sequence). CDR3 coding DNA: TGTGCCAGCAGCTTTTCCGGGACAGGGCGTGAAAAACTGTTTTTT. Protein sequence: CASSFSGTGREKLFF.